This T cell receptor beta chain was obtained from a study of a mutant IDH1 vaccine in newly diagnosed glioma. Study context: Commencement of vaccination occurred 4-6 weeks following radiotherapy alone, or concurrently with temozolomide cycles. Treatment recipients were 62.5% male and about 40% female, and their mean age was roughly 40 years. Earlier treatment was radiotherapy, temozolomide, or both, with most getting both.

TCRdb's table, derived via immunoSEQ multiplex PCR, lists solely in-frame clones and lacks some. This sample yields 25,000 or so clones, of which almost 85% are seen a single time; about 2.8% belongs to the top ten. Germline CDR1 and CDR2: MNHEY and SVGAGI. The ends were cut back, 0 bases at V and 0 bases at J, with 6 bases in the middle. CDR3 length: 15 residues. The time point was: week 47, end of study. Every single dose of the vaccine, 300 ug of mutant IDH1 20-mer peptide, came with topical imiquimod. Administration of eight vaccinations to patients took place in weeks 1, 3, 5, 7, 11, 15, 19, 23. Note on this clone: Its antigen is not identified.

The TCR was taken from a middle-aged man with glioma. V usage is TRBV6-5 and J usage is TRBJ1-3; no clear D gene. The source was PBMCs, collected from a glioma patient whose treatment included an IDH1 peptide vaccine. In DNA form, the CDR3 reads TGTGCCAGCAGTTACTCCGCAGGCTCTGGAAACACCATATATTTT. Translated: CASSYSAGSGNTIYF.